This passage covers 24 T cell receptor beta chains from one sample sequenced in a study of patients with pleural tuberculosis. Each CDR3 protein gets one entry after TCRdb re-called the reads with MiXCR. The sample includes around 54,000 distinct CDR3 sequences, about 7.3% of them seen just once. The receptors come from a human donor with pleural tuberculosis.

In this sample, this clonotype turned up many times. V usage is TRBV2 and J usage is TRBJ1-1; D not resolved. Germline CDR1 reads SNHLY; CDR2 reads FYNNEI. V dropped 5 bases and J dropped 2 bases, with 12 bases sitting between them. The CDR3 contains 14 residues. CDR3 sequence (DNA): TGTGCCAGCAGTCACCGGGAGAGAAACACTGAAGCTTTCTTT. It yields the protein CASSHRERNTEAFF.

This clonotype was seen repeatedly, ten times or more. The J gene is TRBJ2-1, the V gene TRBV28; the match to TRBD2 covers 10 bases. The ends lost 4 bases at V and 5 bases at J; junction bases unmatched: 5. Germline lookup yields CDR1 MDHEN and CDR2 SYDVKM. The CDR3 has 15 amino acids. CDR3 region: CASSYTSGVHNEQFF. In nucleotides, the CDR3 is TGTGCCAGCAGTTATACTAGCGGGGTCCACAATGAGCAGTTCTTC. The whole variable domain, filled in from reference TRBV28 and TRBJ2-1, reads DVKVTQSSRYLVKRTGEKVFLECVQDMDHENMFWYRQDPGLGLRLIYFSYDVKMKEKGDIPEGYSVSREKKERFSLILESASTNQTSMYLCASSYTSGVHNEQFFGPGTRLTVL.

This clonotype appeared many times. The J gene is TRBJ2-5, the V gene TRBV20-1; unclear D gene. Trimming shortened V by 0 bases and J by 6 bases, and 14 bases separated the two germline ends. There are 14 residues in the CDR3. CDR1 and CDR2 from the germline V gene are DFQATT and SNEGSKA (reference sequence). CDR3 bases: TGCAGTGCTAGAGATCCCCAGCAGGAACAGACCCAGTACTTC. The encoded protein is CSARDPQQEQTQYF.

This clonotype was counted only a few times. A read error may be the cause here, since a much bigger clone is one base away. The chain links TRBV20-1 to TRBJ2-1; tentatively, D is TRBD1 (6 bases). The germline V gene has CDR1 DFQATT and CDR2 SNEGSKA (reference sequence). CDR3 length equals 11 residues. The chain's CDR3 is CGASDRNEQFF. DNA of the CDR3: TGCGGTGCAAGCGACAGGAATGAGCAGTTCTTC.

Only a few counts were recorded for this clonotype. The chain employs TRBV19 and TRBJ2-1; D possibly corresponds to TRBD1 (5 bases). The germline V gene encodes CDR1 LNHDA and CDR2 SQIVND (reference sequence). This CDR3 spans 15 amino acids. V was trimmed by 6 bases and J by 0 bases, leaving 12 bases between them. This CDR3 is CASRQVLGSYNEQFF. The CDR3 DNA sequence: TGTGCCAGTAGACAGGTATTAGGCTCCTACAATGAGCAGTTCTTC.

In this sample, this clonotype turned up many times. CDR3 DNA sequence: TGTGCCACCAGTGATGCTGGCGTTAACGACAATGAGCAGTTCTTC. Amino acids: CATSDAGVNDNEQFF. V is TRBV24-1 and J is TRBJ2-1; D is uncertain. Germline V CDR1 and CDR2: KGHDR, SFDVKD. Trimming took 3 bases from V and 5 from J, leaving 13 bases between them. The CDR3 is 15 amino acids.

Many counts were recorded for this clonotype. This chain connects TRBV12-3 or TRBV12-4 to TRBJ2-5, with a weak D call TRBD2 (6 bases). The CDR3 is 14 amino acids. V was clipped by 2 bases and J by 2 bases, with 9 bases between them. Written as DNA, the CDR3 is TGTGCCAGCAGTTTACTAGCGCCACAAGAGACCCAGTACTTC. It yields the protein CASSLLAPQETQYF.

This clonotype has ten or more counts. The chain joins TRBV2 to TRBJ2-1, with D possibly matching TRBD2 (5 bases). The V end was cut by 6 bases, the J end by 13 bases, with 22 bases between. The CDR3 contains 14 residues. CDR1 and CDR2 from the germline V gene are SNHLY and FYNNEI. The chain's CDR3 is CASSDPTRGHGQFF. The DNA for the CDR3 is TGTGCCAGCAGCGACCCGACCCGGGGTCACGGTCAGTTCTTC.

This clonotype was counted at least ten times. For the CDR3, the DNA is TGTGCCAGCAACCTGGACAGGGGGGCAGAGACCCAGTACTTC. Amino acid sequence: CASNLDRGAETQYF. This chain uses TRBV11-2 with TRBJ2-5; 10 bases are a match to TRBD1. Germline V gene data show CDR1 as SGHAT and CDR2 as FQNNGV. CDR3 length equals 14 residues. V lost 7 bases, J lost 4 bases, and 6 bases stayed unmatched.

At least ten counts were recorded for this clonotype. The gene calls are TRBV28 and TRBJ2-7; 13 bases agree with TRBD2. V gave up 2 bases and J gave up 3 bases; unmatched junction bases: 7. Germline CDR1 reads MDHEN; CDR2 reads SYDVKM. This CDR3 is 17 amino acids long. The chain's CDR3 is CASSLRGGLAGDYEQYF. The CDR3 DNA sequence: TGTGCCAGCAGTTTAAGAGGTGGACTAGCGGGGGACTACGAGCAGTACTTC.

This clonotype was found many times. The gene calls are TRBV2 and TRBJ1-1; D ambiguous. The germline V gene encodes CDR1 SNHLY and CDR2 FYNNEI. The germline V and J ends were trimmed by 1 base and 4 bases, with 7 bases remaining between them. CDR3 length: 13 residues. CDR3 sequence: CASSEEVGTEAFF. CDR3 nucleotide sequence: TGTGCCAGCAGTGAAGAGGTGGGCACTGAAGCTTTCTTT.

This clonotype has a count of ten or more. The chain combines TRBV24-1 with TRBJ1-2; no clear D gene. The germline V gene encodes CDR1 KGHDR and CDR2 SFDVKD. The V end was cut by 5 bases, the J end by 3 bases, with 12 bases between. The CDR3 is 14 residues long. The DNA for the CDR3 is TGTGCCACCAGTGGGGGTAGGTTGGACTATGGCTACACCTTC. Its translation is CATSGGRLDYGYTF.

On this clonotype: Lacking the conserved final phenylalanine or tryptophan, this CDR3 likely reflects a read error. The V and J genes are TRBV27 and TRBJ2-7; D gene unclear. This CDR3 has 13 residues. Per the germline V gene, CDR1 is MNHEY and CDR2 is SMNVEV (reference sequence). The CDR3 is CASCLSTGYEQYL. The DNA for the CDR3 is TGTGCCAGCTGTTTATCGACCGGCTACGAGCAGTACCTC.

This clonotype was seen at least ten times. This chain connects TRBV2 to TRBJ2-3; D gene unclear. The V gene lost 7 bases and the J gene lost 0 bases, with 11 bases spanning the gap. Germline V gene lookup returns CDR1 SNHLY and CDR2 FYNNEI. The CDR3 sequence is 14 residues long. CDR3 amino acids: CASTPTVSTDTQYF. DNA for the CDR3: TGTGCCAGCACCCCAACCGTAAGCACAGATACGCAGTATTTT.

This clonotype was seen many times. The chain links TRBV20-1 to TRBJ2-7, with 8 bases fitting TRBD2. V was pared by 5 bases and J by 1 base, with 7 bases of the junction left unmatched. The CDR3 has 14 residues. CDR1 is DFQATT, CDR2 SNEGSKA, per germline (reference sequence). CDR3 DNA: TGCAGTGCTTTTCGGGCTAGCGGGTCCTACGAGCAGTACTTC. It codes for CSAFRASGSYEQYF.

Ten or more counts support this clonotype. The chain links TRBV6-1 to TRBJ1-5; TRBD1 matches 8 bases. This CDR3 has 13 residues. Germline values: CDR1 MNHNS, CDR2 SASEGT. Trimming removed 8 bases from V and 3 bases from J; junction bases left unmatched: 3. Written as DNA, the CDR3 is TGTGCCAGCGGACAGGGTTACAATCAGCCCCAGCATTTT. Translating it yields CASGQGYNQPQHF.

This clonotype showed up many times. The chain combines TRBV11-2 with TRBJ2-7; 10 nucleotides align to TRBD1. Germline CDR1 is SGHAT and CDR2 is FQNNGV. V was pared by 1 base and J by 2 bases, with 2 bases of the junction left unmatched. This CDR3 has 15 residues. As DNA, the CDR3 is TGTGCCAGCAGCTTAGGGGACAGGGGAACCTACGAGCAGTACGTC. Translating gives CASSLGDRGTYEQYV.

This clonotype has at least ten counts. V usage is TRBV11-2 and J usage is TRBJ2-1; TRBD2 might be the D (6 bases). V dropped 5 bases and J dropped 4 bases, with 12 bases sitting between them. CDR3 size: 14 residues. The germline CDR1 and CDR2 sequences are SGHAT and FQNNGV. The CDR3 DNA reads TGTGCCAGCAGCCCCGATCGGGGGTACAATGAGCAGTTCTTC. This translates into CASSPDRGYNEQFF.

This clonotype was observed at least ten times. V usage is TRBV12-3 or TRBV12-4 and J usage is TRBJ2-5, with D tentatively TRBD1 or TRBD2 (6 bases each). The CDR3 consists of 15 residues. Trimming took off 7 bases at V and 2 bases at J, with 17 bases between the two ends. The CDR3 DNA is TGTGCCAGCATCCTCCCGGAGGGGGTACAAGAGACCCAGTACTTC. This codes for CASILPEGVQETQYF.

This clonotype turned up a few times. V is TRBV12-3 or TRBV12-4 and J is TRBJ2-3; unclear D gene. The CDR3 sequence is 14 residues long. The V end lost 0 bases, the J end lost 6 bases, and 10 bases lay between the germline ends. CDR3 protein: CASSLAGVEDTQYF. CDR3 DNA: TGTGCCAGCAGTTTAGCGGGTGTGGAGGATACGCAGTATTTT.

This clonotype was counted at least ten times. The rearrangement links TRBV20-1 to TRBJ2-3, with D unclear. The CDR3 has 13 amino acids. Per germline, CDR1 DFQATT and CDR2 SNEGSKA (reference sequence). V was clipped by 3 bases and J by 0 bases, with 7 bases between them. The CDR3 sequence: CSASGVSTDTQYF. The CDR3, as DNA: TGCAGTGCTAGCGGAGTTAGCACAGATACGCAGTATTTT.

This clonotype was seen repeatedly, ten times or more. The V gene is TRBV2, the J gene TRBJ1-2; D ambiguous. The germline V and J ends were trimmed by 5 bases and 7 bases, with 8 bases remaining between them. This CDR3 has 11 amino acids. Germline loops: CDR1 SNHLY, CDR2 FYNNEI. CDR3 nucleotides: TGTGCCAGCAGTTATACGGCTGGCTACACCTTC. It specifies CASSYTAGYTF. The full variable domain, its missing parts supplied by reference TRBV2 and TRBJ1-2, is EPEVTQTPSHQVTQMGQEVILRCVPISNHLYFYWYRQILGQKVEFLVSFYNNEISEKSEIFDDQFSVERPDGSNFTLKIRSTKLEDSAMYFCASSYTAGYTFGSGTRLTVV.

This clonotype was observed many times. The rearrangement joins TRBV27 to TRBJ2-5; 14 nucleotides align to TRBD2. The trim removed 8 bases at V and 4 bases at J, leaving 3 bases unmatched. This CDR3 region has 14 residues. Per the germline V gene, CDR1 is MNHEY and CDR2 is SMNVEV (reference sequence). This CDR3 is CASGTSGSRETQYF. The CDR3 nucleotides are TGTGCCAGCGGGACTAGCGGGAGCCGAGAGACCCAGTACTTC.

This clonotype was recorded a few times. This chain uses TRBV29-1 with TRBJ2-2, with D tentatively TRBD1 (5 bases). V lost 4 bases and J lost 5, with 5 bases in between. The CDR3 is made up of 11 amino acids. Germline CDR1 reads SQVTM; CDR2 reads ANQGSEA. The CDR3 DNA reads as TGCAGCGTTGGACAGACCGGGGAGCTGTTTTTT. Translating it yields CSVGQTGELFF.